Below are 3 T cell receptor beta chains sequenced from a single sample in a study of control samples from healthy donors and cancer patients. The repertoire was sequenced with immunoSEQ multiplex PCR; TCRdb's copy has only in-frame clones and lacks some. Of some 96,000 clones detected, 93% appear once; the ten largest clones hold roughly 8%. Sequenced material: blood. The receptors shown here come from a man aged 18 to 30 in good health.

The chain links TRBV6-6 to TRBJ2-2; tentatively, D is TRBD2 (7 bases). Trimming cost V 7 bases and J 1 base, with 16 bases left between them. The CDR3 has 16 residues. Looked up from germline, CDR1 is MNHNY and CDR2 is SVGAGI (reference sequence). The DNA for the CDR3 is TGTGCCAGCACTCAGCGGGACAAGGGGAACACCGGGGAGCTGTTTTTT. Translated, it gives CASTQRDKGNTGELFF.

The chain has TRBV3-1 (or the pseudogene TRBV3-2) and TRBJ2-2; D possibly corresponds to TRBD1 (6 bases). Germline CDR1 reads LGHDT; CDR2 reads YNNKEL (reference sequence). Trimming left V 3 bases short and J 1 base short, with 12 bases between. The CDR3 sequence is 16 residues long. CDR3 DNA: TGTGCCAGCAGCCATGGGGGCGCCCTGAACACCGGGGAGCTGTTTTTT. Encoded protein: CASSHGGALNTGELFF.

The CDR3 coding sequence is TGTGCCAGCAGTGTTCCCGGGACAGTTGATGGCTACACCTTC. This gives the protein CASSVPGTVDGYTF. This chain uses TRBV28 with TRBJ1-2, with TRBD1 matching 7 bases. This CDR3 contains 14 residues. Germline trimming cut 5 bases from V and 6 bases from J; bases unmatched to any gene: 9. Per germline, CDR1 MDHEN and CDR2 SYDVKM.